This TCR beta chain was sequenced for a study of blood T cell repertoires in COVID-19. Overall study: COVID-19 samples collected from the United States, Italy and Spain covered acute and convalescent phases.

Profiled with immunoSEQ multiplex PCR; TCRdb holds only in-frame clones, not every one. This table has more than 250,000 clones, around 87% appearing once. The specimen sequenced was peripheral blood. This TCR derives from a woman in her twenties or thirties who had recovered from COVID-19.

The CDR3: CASSLRHTDTQYF. The CDR3 DNA is TGTGCCAGCTCTTTAAGACATACAGATACGCAGTATTTT. The chain employs TRBV2 and TRBJ2-3; the D is unclear. Germline V CDR1 and CDR2: SNHLY, FYNNEI. This CDR3 is 13 amino acids long. The V end lost 8 bases, the J end lost 3 bases, and 12 bases lay between the germline ends. The complete variable domain, with remaining parts taken from reference TRBV2 and TRBJ2-3, reads EPEVTQTPSHQVTQMGQEVILRCVPISNHLYFYWYRQILGQKVEFLVSFYNNEISEKSEIFDDQFSVERPDGSNFTLKIRSTKLEDSAMYFCASSLRHTDTQYFGPGTRLTVL.